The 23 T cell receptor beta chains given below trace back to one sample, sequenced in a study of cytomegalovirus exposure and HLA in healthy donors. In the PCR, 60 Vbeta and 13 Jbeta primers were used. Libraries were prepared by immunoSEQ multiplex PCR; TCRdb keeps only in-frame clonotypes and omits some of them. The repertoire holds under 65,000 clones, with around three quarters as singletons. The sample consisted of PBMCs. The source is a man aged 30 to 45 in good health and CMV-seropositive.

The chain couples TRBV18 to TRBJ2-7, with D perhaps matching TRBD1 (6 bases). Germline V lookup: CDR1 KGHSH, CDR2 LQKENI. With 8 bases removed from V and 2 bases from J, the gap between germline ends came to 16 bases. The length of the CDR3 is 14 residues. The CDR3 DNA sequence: TGTGCCAGCACAAAGGGGGACGGGGCCTACGAGCAGTACTTC. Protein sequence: CASTKGDGAYEQYF.

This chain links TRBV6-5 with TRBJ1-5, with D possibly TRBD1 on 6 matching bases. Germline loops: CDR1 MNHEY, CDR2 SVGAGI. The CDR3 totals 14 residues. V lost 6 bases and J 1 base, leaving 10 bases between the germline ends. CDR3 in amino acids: CASSSGQSNQPQHF. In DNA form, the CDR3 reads TGTGCCAGCAGCTCCGGACAGAGCAATCAGCCCCAGCATTTT.

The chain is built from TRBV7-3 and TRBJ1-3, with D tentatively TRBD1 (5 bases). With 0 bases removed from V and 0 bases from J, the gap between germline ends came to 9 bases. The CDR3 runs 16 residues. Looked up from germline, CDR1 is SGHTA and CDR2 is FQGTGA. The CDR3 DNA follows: TGTGCCAGCAGCTTAACGGGCCAGGGCTCTGGAAACACCATATATTTT. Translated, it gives CASSLTGQGSGNTIYF.

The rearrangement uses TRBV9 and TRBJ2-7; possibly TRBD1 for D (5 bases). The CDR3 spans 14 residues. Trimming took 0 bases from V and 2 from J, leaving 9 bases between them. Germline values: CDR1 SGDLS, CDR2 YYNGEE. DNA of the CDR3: TGTGCCAGCAGCGTAGAGACAGAAGCCTACGAGCAGTACTTC. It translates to CASSVETEAYEQYF. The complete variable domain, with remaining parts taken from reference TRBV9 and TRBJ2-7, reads DSGVTQTPKHLITATGQRVTLRCSPRSGDLSVYWYQQSLDQGLQFLIQYYNGEERAKGNILERFSAQQFPDLHSELNLSSLELGDSALYFCASSVETEAYEQYFGPGTRLTVT.

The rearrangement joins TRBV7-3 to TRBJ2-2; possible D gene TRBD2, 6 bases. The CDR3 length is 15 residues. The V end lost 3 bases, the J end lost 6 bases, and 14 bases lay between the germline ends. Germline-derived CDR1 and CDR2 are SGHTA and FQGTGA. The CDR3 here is CASSFLTGVPGELFF. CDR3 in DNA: TGTGCCAGCAGCTTTCTCACGGGAGTCCCCGGGGAGCTGTTTTTT.

The CDR3 sequence is CAISTTGKGTDTQYF. CDR3 DNA: TGTGCCATCAGCACTACAGGGAAGGGGACAGATACGCAGTATTTT. The chain has TRBV10-3 and TRBJ2-3; D may be TRBD1 (6 bases). Germline V CDR1 and CDR2: ENHRY, SYGVKD. The CDR3 extends over 15 amino acids. The V end lost 6 bases, the J end lost 3 bases, and 16 bases lay between the germline ends.

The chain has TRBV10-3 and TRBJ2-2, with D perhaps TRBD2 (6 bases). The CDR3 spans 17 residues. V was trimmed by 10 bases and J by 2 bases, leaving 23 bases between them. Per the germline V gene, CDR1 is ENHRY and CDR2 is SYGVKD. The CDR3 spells CATRLTAGSQNTGELFF. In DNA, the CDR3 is TGTGCCACAAGGTTAACCGCCGGGAGCCAAAACACCGGGGAGCTGTTTTTT.

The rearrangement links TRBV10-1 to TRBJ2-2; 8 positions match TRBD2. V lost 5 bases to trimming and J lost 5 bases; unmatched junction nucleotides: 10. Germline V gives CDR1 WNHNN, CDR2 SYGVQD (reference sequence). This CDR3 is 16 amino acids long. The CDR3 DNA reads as TGCGCCAGCAGTCTGGCGGGGGGCCCTCGGACCGGGGAGCTGTTTTTT. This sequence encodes CASSLAGGPRTGELFF.

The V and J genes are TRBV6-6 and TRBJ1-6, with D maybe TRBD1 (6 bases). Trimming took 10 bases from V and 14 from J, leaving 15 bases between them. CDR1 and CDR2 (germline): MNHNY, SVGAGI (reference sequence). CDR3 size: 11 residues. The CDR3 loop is CATSQGSALHF. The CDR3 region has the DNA TGTGCCACGTCACAGGGTTCGGCCCTCCACTTT.

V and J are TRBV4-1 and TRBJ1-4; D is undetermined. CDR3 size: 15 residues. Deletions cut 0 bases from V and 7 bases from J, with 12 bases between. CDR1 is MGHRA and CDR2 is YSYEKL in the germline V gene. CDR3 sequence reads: CASSQDRQYLEKLFF. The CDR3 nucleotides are TGCGCCAGCAGCCAAGACCGACAATATCTTGAAAAACTGTTTTTT.

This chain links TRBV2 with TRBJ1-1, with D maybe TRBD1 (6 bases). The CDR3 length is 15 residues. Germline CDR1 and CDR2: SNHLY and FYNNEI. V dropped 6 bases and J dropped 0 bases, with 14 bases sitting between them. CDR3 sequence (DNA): TGTGCCAGCAGGTCCTCACAGGGAATGAACACTGAAGCTTTCTTT. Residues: CASRSSQGMNTEAFF.

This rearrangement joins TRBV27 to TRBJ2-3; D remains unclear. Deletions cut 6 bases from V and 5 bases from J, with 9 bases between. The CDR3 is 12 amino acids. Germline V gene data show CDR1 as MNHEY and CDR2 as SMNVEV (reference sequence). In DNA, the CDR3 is TGTGCCAGCAGCTCTCGGGTAGATACGCAGTATTTT. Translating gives CASSSRVDTQYF.

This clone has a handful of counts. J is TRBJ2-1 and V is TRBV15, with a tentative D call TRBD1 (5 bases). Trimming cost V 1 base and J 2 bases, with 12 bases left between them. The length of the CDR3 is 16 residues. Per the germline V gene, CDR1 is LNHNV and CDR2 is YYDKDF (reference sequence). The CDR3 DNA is TGTGCCACCAGCAGAGGACAGTCCCTGACCTACAATGAGCAGTTCTTC. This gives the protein CATSRGQSLTYNEQFF.

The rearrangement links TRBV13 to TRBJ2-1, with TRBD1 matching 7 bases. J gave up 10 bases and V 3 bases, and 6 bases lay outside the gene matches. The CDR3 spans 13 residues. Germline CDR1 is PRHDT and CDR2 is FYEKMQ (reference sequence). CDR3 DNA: TGTGCCAGCAGCTTCGACAGGGCTCTGGAGCAGTTCTTC. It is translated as CASSFDRALEQFF.

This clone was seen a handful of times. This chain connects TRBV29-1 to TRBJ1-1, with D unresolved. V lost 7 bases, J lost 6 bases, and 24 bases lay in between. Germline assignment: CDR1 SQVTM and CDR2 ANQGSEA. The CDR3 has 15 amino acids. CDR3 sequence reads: CSATRGYQVRPEAFF. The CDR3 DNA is TGCAGCGCTACTCGTGGGTACCAGGTGCGTCCTGAAGCTTTCTTT.

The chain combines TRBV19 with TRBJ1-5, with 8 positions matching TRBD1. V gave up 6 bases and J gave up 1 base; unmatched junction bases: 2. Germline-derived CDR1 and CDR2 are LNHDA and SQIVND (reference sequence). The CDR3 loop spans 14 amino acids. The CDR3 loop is CASRRQGSNQPQHF. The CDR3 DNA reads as TGTGCCAGTAGGAGACAGGGGAGCAATCAGCCCCAGCATTTT.

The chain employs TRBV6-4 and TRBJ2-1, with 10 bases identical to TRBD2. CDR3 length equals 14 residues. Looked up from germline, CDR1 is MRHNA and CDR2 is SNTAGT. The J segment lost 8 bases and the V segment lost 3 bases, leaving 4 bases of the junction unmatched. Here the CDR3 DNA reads TGTGCCAGCAGTGATAGCGGGGGGATCGATGAGCAGTTCTTC. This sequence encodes CASSDSGGIDEQFF.

CDR3: CASSLKGIGSARTGVNTEAFF. The CDR3 nucleotides read TGTGCCAGCAGCTTAAAAGGCATCGGATCGGCGCGGACAGGGGTGAACACTGAAGCTTTCTTT. The chain joins TRBV7-3 to TRBJ1-1; 9 bases are shared with TRBD1. Per germline, CDR1 SGHTA and CDR2 FQGTGA. The CDR3 length is 21 residues. V was pared by 1 base and J by 0 bases, with 18 bases of the junction left unmatched.

The CDR3 here is CASSSGTFYEQYF. In DNA, the CDR3 is TGCGCCAGCAGCTCCGGGACTTTCTACGAGCAGTACTTC. The chain joins TRBV5-1 to TRBJ2-7; TRBD2 is a possible D gene (6 bases). V lost 3 bases, J lost 3 bases, and 10 bases lay in between. Germline V gene lookup returns CDR1 SGHRS and CDR2 YFSETQ. This CDR3 spans 13 amino acids.

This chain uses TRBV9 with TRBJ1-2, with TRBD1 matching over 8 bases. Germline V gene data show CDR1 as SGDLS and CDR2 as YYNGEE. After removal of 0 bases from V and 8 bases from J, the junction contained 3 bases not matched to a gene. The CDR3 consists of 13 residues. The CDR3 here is CASSVGGTGGYTF. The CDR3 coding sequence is TGTGCCAGCAGCGTAGGGGGGACAGGAGGCTACACCTTC.

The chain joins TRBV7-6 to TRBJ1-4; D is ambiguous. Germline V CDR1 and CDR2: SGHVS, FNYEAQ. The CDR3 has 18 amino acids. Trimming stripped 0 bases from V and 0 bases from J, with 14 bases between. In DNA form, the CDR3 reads TGTGCCAGCAGCTTAGCACCGAGCGGCCCCTCAACTAATGAAAAACTGTTTTTT. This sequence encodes CASSLAPSGPSTNEKLFF. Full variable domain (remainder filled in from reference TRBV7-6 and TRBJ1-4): GAGVSQSPRYKVTKRGQDVALRCDPISGHVSLYWYRQALGQGPEFLTYFNYEAQQDKSGLPNDRFSAERPEGSISTLTIQRTEQRDSAMYRCASSLAPSGPSTNEKLFFGSGTQLSVL.

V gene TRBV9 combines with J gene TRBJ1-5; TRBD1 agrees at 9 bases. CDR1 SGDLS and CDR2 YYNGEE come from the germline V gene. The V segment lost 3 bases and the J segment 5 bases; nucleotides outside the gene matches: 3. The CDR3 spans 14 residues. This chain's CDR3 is CASSETGGHQPQHF. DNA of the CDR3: TGTGCCAGCAGCGAGACAGGGGGGCATCAGCCCCAGCATTTT.

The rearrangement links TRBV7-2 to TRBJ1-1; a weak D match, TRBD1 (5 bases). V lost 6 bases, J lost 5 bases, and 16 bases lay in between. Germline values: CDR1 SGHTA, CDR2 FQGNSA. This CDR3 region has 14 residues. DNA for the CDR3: TGTGCCAGCAGACGCAGGGTAGGAGGGACTGAAGCTTTCTTT. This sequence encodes CASRRRVGGTEAFF.